The T cell receptor beta chain under discussion was sequenced for a study of blood T cell repertoires in COVID-19. Participant age was roughly 18 to 90 years, and participants resided in roughly 25 US areas. Assignments of participants to cohorts depended upon their own reported clinical history. Cohort 3 donors were reported recovered after two negative PCRs, clearance, or symptom resolution. Per the germline V gene, CDR1 is SGHRS and CDR2 is YFSETQ. The CDR3 loop spans 15 amino acids. The V end lost 0 bases, the J end lost 2 bases, and 11 bases lay between the germline ends. Original handling: Quantification of nucleated cells was approximated via reference gene primer amplification. Repertoires were generated with immunoSEQ multiplex PCR, while TCRdb's copy carries only in-frame clones and drops some. Clone size and the V and J calls come from that table; the DNA yielded D and trimming. The sample lists under 300,000 clones, around 90% occurring once.

The sample consisted of PBMCs or T cells enriched from blood (not recorded which). The receptor's source is a woman aged 40 to 49 who had recovered from COVID-19. V and J are TRBV5-1 and TRBJ2-5; D is possibly TRBD2 (5 bases). For the CDR3, the DNA is TGCGCCAGCAGCTTGGCTAGCAACCTTCAAGAGACCCAGTACTTC. Protein product: CASSLASNLQETQYF.